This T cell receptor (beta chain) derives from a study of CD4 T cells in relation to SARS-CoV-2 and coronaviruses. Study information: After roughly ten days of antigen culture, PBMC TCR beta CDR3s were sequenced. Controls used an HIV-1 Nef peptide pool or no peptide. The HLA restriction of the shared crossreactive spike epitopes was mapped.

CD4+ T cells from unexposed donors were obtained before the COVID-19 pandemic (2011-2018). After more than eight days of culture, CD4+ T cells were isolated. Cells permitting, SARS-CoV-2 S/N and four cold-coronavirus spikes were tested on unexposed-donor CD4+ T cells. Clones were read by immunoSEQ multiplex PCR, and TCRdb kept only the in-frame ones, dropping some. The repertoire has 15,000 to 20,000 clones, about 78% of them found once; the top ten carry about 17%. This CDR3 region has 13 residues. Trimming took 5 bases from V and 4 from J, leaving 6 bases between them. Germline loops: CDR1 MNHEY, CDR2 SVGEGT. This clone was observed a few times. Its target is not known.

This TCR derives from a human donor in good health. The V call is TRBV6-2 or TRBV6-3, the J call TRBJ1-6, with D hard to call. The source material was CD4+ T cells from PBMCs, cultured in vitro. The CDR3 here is CASSMDYNSPLHF. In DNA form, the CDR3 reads TGTGCCAGCAGTATGGATTATAATTCACCCCTCCACTTT.